These T cell receptor beta chains were read from a single sample in a study of blood T cell repertoires in COVID-19. Using immunoSEQ multiplex PCR, the repertoire was profiled, and TCRdb retains in-frame clones only, with some absent. The sample contains fewer than 20,000 clones, approximately 88% of which appear only once. Sequencing used peripheral blood. All receptors derive from a human donor in a cohort sampled during active COVID-19. The donor label of this sample is uncertain. Both conserved end residues are part of each CDR3. D genes are given only for firm matches. Rows may omit the clone size; those that give it use once, few, many or a size class.

CDR3aa,CDR3nt,d_gene,j_gene,v_gene,abundance
CASNPDINQPQHF,TGTGCCAGTAATCCGGACATCAATCAGCCCCAGCATTTT,NA,TRBJ1-5,TRBV19,few
CASSEQGYGYTF,TGTGCCAGCAGTGAGCAGGGATACGGCTACACCTTC,NA,TRBJ1-2,TRBV2,NA
CASSADTRVAAYYGYTF,TGTGCCAGTTCGGCGGATACCAGGGTAGCGGCATACTATGGCTACACCTTC,NA,TRBJ1-2,TRBV19,NA
CASSLGQGADTQYF,TGTGCCAGCAGCTTAGGACAGGGTGCAGATACGCAGTATTTT,TRBD1,TRBJ2-3,TRBV7-9,NA
CSVDVLSAVETQYF,TGCAGCGTTGACGTGTTATCAGCGGTGGAGACCCAGTACTTC,NA,TRBJ2-5,TRBV29-1,NA
CASSLDRPRGEDLYEQYF,TGTGCCAGCAGCTTAGATCGCCCCCGGGGAGAAGACTTGTACGAGCAGTACTTC,NA,TRBJ2-7,TRBV11-2,NA
CASSLQISYEQYF,TGCGCCAGCAGCTTGCAGATTTCCTACGAGCAGTACTTC,NA,TRBJ2-7,TRBV5-1,NA
CASTYGGSGNTIYF,TGTGCCAGTACCTATGGAGGCTCTGGAAACACCATATATTTT,NA,TRBJ1-3,TRBV19,once
CASSVGAYTDTQYF,TGTGCCAGCAGCGTCGGAGCTTACACAGATACGCAGTATTTT,NA,TRBJ2-3,TRBV7-9,NA
CASSVAGGAGGYTF,TGTGCCAGCAGTGTTGCGGGGGGCGCAGGCGGCTACACCTTC,NA,TRBJ1-2,TRBV2,NA
CASNDRDRGTDTQYF,TGTGCCAGCAATGACCGGGACAGGGGCACAGATACGCAGTATTTT,TRBD1,TRBJ2-3,TRBV2,NA
CASSPGRGQENSPLHF,TGCGCCAGCAGCCCAGGCCGGGGACAGGAGAATTCACCCCTCCACTTT,TRBD1,TRBJ1-6,TRBV4-1,NA
CASSLNRGWDTEAFF,TGTGCCAGCAGCCTAAACAGGGGATGGGACACTGAAGCTTTCTTT,TRBD1,TRBJ1-1,TRBV5-4,NA
CASSLISRKREGNEQFF,TGTGCCAGCAGCTTAATCTCTCGAAAGAGGGAGGGCAATGAGCAGTTCTTC,TRBD2,TRBJ2-1,TRBV11-3,NA
CASGQGRTNYGYTF,TGCGCCAGCGGACAGGGGAGAACTAACTATGGCTACACCTTC,TRBD1,TRBJ1-2,TRBV5-1,NA
CASSREAGGYNEQFF,TGTGCCAGCAGCAGGGAAGCGGGAGGCTACAATGAGCAGTTCTTC,TRBD2,TRBJ2-1,TRBV7-3,NA
CASSLQGPVGQPQHF,TGTGCCAGCAGCTTGCAGGGGCCGGTGGGACAGCCCCAGCATTTT,NA,TRBJ1-5,TRBV7-7,NA
CATSDRMNEKLFF,TGTGCCACCTCAGACAGGATGAATGAAAAACTGTTTTTT,NA,TRBJ1-4,TRBV2,NA
CASSLTGLNTEAFF,TGTGCCAGCAGCTTGACAGGGCTGAACACTGAAGCTTTCTTT,TRBD1,TRBJ1-1,TRBV11-2,NA
CASSSAGTGFLGNEQFF,TGTGCCAGCAGCTCTGCCGGGACAGGATTCTTGGGGAATGAGCAGTTCTTC,TRBD1,TRBJ2-1,TRBV7-9,NA
CASSYSLAGFETQYF,TGTGCCAGCAGTTACTCCCTAGCGGGATTCGAGACCCAGTACTTC,TRBD2,TRBJ2-5,TRBV6-5,NA
CASSLPYNNEQFF,TGTGCCAGCAGCCTCCCTTATAACAATGAGCAGTTCTTC,NA,TRBJ2-1,TRBV14,NA
CASSQATDNPVSEAFF,TGCGCCAGCAGCCAAGCTACAGACAACCCCGTTTCTGAAGCTTTCTTT,NA,TRBJ1-1,TRBV4-1,NA
CASSGEADTQYF,TGCGCCAGCAGCGGGGAGGCAGATACGCAGTATTTT,NA,TRBJ2-3,TRBV5-1,NA
CATSDSSGTLREAFF,TGTGCCACCAGTGATTCTTCCGGGACATTACGGGAAGCTTTCTTT,NA,TRBJ1-1,TRBV24-1,NA
CASSERQGASEKLFF,TGCGCCAGCAGCGAACGACAGGGGGCAAGTGAAAAACTGTTTTTT,TRBD1,TRBJ1-4,TRBV5-1,NA
CASSRTSGRARGTDTQYF,TGTGCCAGCAGTAGGACTAGCGGGAGGGCCAGGGGCACAGATACGCAGTATTTT,TRBD2,TRBJ2-3,TRBV28,few
CASSLAAGLAGTYNEQFF,TGTGCCAGCAGCTTGGCCGCAGGACTAGCGGGTACCTACAATGAGCAGTTCTTC,TRBD2,TRBJ2-1,TRBV5-6,NA
CASSQGVKTGSYEQYF,TGTGCCAGCAGCCAGGGGGTTAAGACAGGTTCCTACGAGCAGTACTTC,NA,TRBJ2-7,TRBV3-1/TRBV3-2,NA
CASSPITLLLPNYGYTF,TGTGCCAGCAGTCCGATAACATTACTACTTCCTAACTATGGCTACACCTTC,NA,TRBJ1-2,TRBV28,NA
CASRGQGFGGYTF,TGTGCCAGCAGGGGACAGGGGTTCGGAGGCTACACCTTC,TRBD1,TRBJ1-2,TRBV2,NA
CASKGGSTDTQYF,TGTGCCAGCAAAGGCGGAAGCACAGATACGCAGTATTTT,NA,TRBJ2-3,TRBV28,NA
CASSPRGRGRTGELFF,TGTGCCAGTAGTCCCAGGGGCAGGGGGAGGACCGGGGAGCTGTTTTTT,NA,TRBJ2-2,TRBV19,NA
CASSLAGEDEQFF,TGTGCCAGCAGTCTAGCGGGAGAGGATGAGCAGTTCTTC,TRBD2,TRBJ2-1,TRBV28,once
CASSLGSAGPGYTF,TGTGCCAGCAGCTTAGGGTCGGCAGGGCCGGGCTACACCTTC,NA,TRBJ1-2,TRBV7-9,NA
CASSQPGTSGFPYEQYF,TGTGCCAGCAGCCAGCCAGGAACTAGCGGGTTCCCCTACGAGCAGTACTTC,TRBD2,TRBJ2-7,TRBV4-2,NA
CASSEHGGLGLFGETQYF,TGTGCCAGCAGTGAACATGGAGGGTTGGGACTCTTCGGAGAGACCCAGTACTTC,NA,TRBJ2-5,TRBV6-1,NA
CATQEGGGNTEAFF,TGTGCCACCCAGGAAGGGGGCGGAAATACTGAAGCTTTCTTT,TRBD1,TRBJ1-1,TRBV7-9,NA
CASSFSGQMVEQYF,TGCGCCAGCAGCTTCTCGGGACAAATGGTCGAGCAGTACTTC,NA,TRBJ2-7,TRBV5-1,NA
CASSPWRAISQTQYF,TGTGCCAGCAGCCCTTGGAGGGCTATATCGCAGACCCAGTACTTC,NA,TRBJ2-5,TRBV11-3,once
CASSALGLAYSDTQYF,TGTGCCAGCAGCGCCCTGGGACTAGCGTATTCAGATACGCAGTATTTT,TRBD2,TRBJ2-3,TRBV9,NA
CASSLNPGVTEQYF,TGTGCCAGCAGCTTGAATCCAGGGGTAACCGAGCAGTACTTC,NA,TRBJ2-7,TRBV5-8,NA
CASSQGLAGAYNEQFF,TGCGCCAGCAGCCAAGGGCTAGCGGGAGCCTACAATGAGCAGTTCTTC,TRBD2,TRBJ2-1,TRBV4-1,NA
CASSGQGSYNEQFF,TGCGCCAGCAGCGGACAGGGATCCTACAATGAGCAGTTCTTC,TRBD1,TRBJ2-1,TRBV5-1,NA
CASSAGQGVEKLFF,TGTGCCAGCAGCGCGGGACAGGGGGTGGAAAAACTGTTTTTT,TRBD1,TRBJ1-4,TRBV6-5,NA
CASNSLGAGTEAFF,TGTGCCAGCAATTCATTGGGGGCCGGCACTGAAGCTTTCTTT,NA,TRBJ1-1,TRBV3-1/TRBV3-2,NA
CASSQDWDSVVYNEQFF,TGTGCCAGCAGCCAAGATTGGGATAGCGTCGTTTACAATGAGCAGTTCTTC,NA,TRBJ2-1,TRBV3-1/TRBV3-2,NA
CASSQTVNTGELFF,TGTGCCAGCAGTCAGACAGTTAACACCGGGGAGCTGTTTTTT,NA,TRBJ2-2,TRBV2,NA
CASSPRQGFNEQFF,TGTGCCAGCAGCCCCCGACAGGGCTTCAATGAGCAGTTCTTC,TRBD1,TRBJ2-1,TRBV11-2,NA
CASSRTGTGLLANYGYTF,TGTGCCAGCAGCCGTACCGGGACAGGCCTACTCGCTAACTATGGCTACACCTTC,TRBD1,TRBJ1-2,TRBV5-4,NA
CSVTRDTNTGELFF,TGCAGCGTAACCCGGGACACGAACACCGGGGAGCTGTTTTTT,NA,TRBJ2-2,TRBV29-1,NA
CASSPLTSRIRDTQYF,TGTGCCAGCAGTCCCCTGACTAGCAGGATTCGGGATACGCAGTATTTT,TRBD2,TRBJ2-3,TRBV27,NA
CASSLGTGGEGGYTF,TGCGCCAGCAGCTTGGGGACAGGGGGCGAAGGCGGCTACACCTTC,TRBD1,TRBJ1-2,TRBV5-1,NA
CATSRGQGTDTQYF,TGTGCCACCAGCAGGGGACAGGGCACAGATACGCAGTATTTT,TRBD1,TRBJ2-3,TRBV15,few
CAGGREGRNEQFF,TGTGCCGGGGGGCGGGAGGGCCGAAATGAGCAGTTCTTC,TRBD2,TRBJ2-1,TRBV7-2,NA
CATSDNQVQAQYF,TGTGCCACCAGTGATAACCAGGTTCAGGCGCAGTATTTT,NA,TRBJ2-3,TRBV24-1,NA
CASSPLIAGVFYEQYF,TGTGCCAGCAGTCCCCTTATAGCGGGAGTGTTCTACGAGCAGTACTTC,TRBD2,TRBJ2-7,TRBV27,NA
CASRLRTGPYEQYF,TGTGCCAGCAGACTCAGGACAGGCCCCTACGAGCAGTACTTC,TRBD1,TRBJ2-7,TRBV27,NA
CASSERGSRPWMNTEAFF,TGTGCCAGCAGTGAAAGGGGGAGTCGGCCGTGGATGAACACTGAAGCTTTCTTT,NA,TRBJ1-1,TRBV2,NA